This record concerns one T cell receptor beta chain sequence. The antigen it recognizes is unknown. Base qualities were left out, and no much larger clone turns up one base away. Libraries were made using the immunoSEQ multiplex PCR assay. TCRdb took this table from immuneACCESS and kept in-frame rearrangements with V and J called. Such tables lack part of the clones; where checked against another copy, unresolved V genes explain under half of the gap, and the rest is unexplained. For this sample the table gives some 25,000 clones, of which around 84% were detected only once. The top ten clones comprise around 5.5% of the sample. This record belongs to a study of ipilimumab plus nivolumab after autologous stem cell transplantation (dated by TCRdb to the early 2020s). Broadly, across the study: The median number of doses received by trial patients was four to six for ipilimumab and fewer than 10 for nivolumab. The intent-to-treat population of the trial consisted of 30 to 40 patients. Patients in the trial were undergoing autologous transplant and had high-risk diffuse large B cell lymphoma, mature T cell lymphoma, or multiple myeloma. Both primary refractory and relapsed disease were represented in the DLBCL cohort, where 18-month progression-free survival was around 86% and 29%, respectively.

Starting 14 to 28 days after the autologous transplant, patients began checkpoint therapy, which included ipilimumab at 1 mg/kg intravenously on day 1 of selected weeks. Patients received nivolumab at 3 mg/kg intravenously on day 1 of weeks 1, 4, 7, 10, and every two weeks through week 26. The study was a Phase Ib clinical trial testing combined checkpoint inhibition with ipilimumab and nivolumab as consolidation after autologous stem cell transplantation. Results the study describes overall, beyond this receptor: The authors stated that profiles of the T cell receptor repertoire, regulatory T cell phenotype and gut microbiota provided a biologic rationale for studying this approach further. The authors concluded that combined checkpoint inhibition appeared tolerable when used as consolidation after transplant.

The cysteine opens and the phenylalanine closes a CDR3 of 14 amino acids. The kept DNA is CDR3 alone, 42 bases in frame from the first base. Per the germline V gene, MNHNS is the CDR1 and SASEGT is the CDR2. V and J are trimmed by 8 bases and 4 bases, and the gene matches miss 8 bases of the junction. The chain is made from TRBV6-1 and TRBJ1-2, with TRBD1 matching 9 junction bases. The sample in question was PBMCs, obtained in a trial of ipilimumab plus nivolumab as post-transplant consolidation. This clonotype originated in a male donor with diffuse large B-cell lymphoma. The nucleotide sequence is given as TGTGCCAGCCGCCTGGACAGGGGACCCTATGGCTACACCTTC. Translation gives CASRLDRGPYGYTF.